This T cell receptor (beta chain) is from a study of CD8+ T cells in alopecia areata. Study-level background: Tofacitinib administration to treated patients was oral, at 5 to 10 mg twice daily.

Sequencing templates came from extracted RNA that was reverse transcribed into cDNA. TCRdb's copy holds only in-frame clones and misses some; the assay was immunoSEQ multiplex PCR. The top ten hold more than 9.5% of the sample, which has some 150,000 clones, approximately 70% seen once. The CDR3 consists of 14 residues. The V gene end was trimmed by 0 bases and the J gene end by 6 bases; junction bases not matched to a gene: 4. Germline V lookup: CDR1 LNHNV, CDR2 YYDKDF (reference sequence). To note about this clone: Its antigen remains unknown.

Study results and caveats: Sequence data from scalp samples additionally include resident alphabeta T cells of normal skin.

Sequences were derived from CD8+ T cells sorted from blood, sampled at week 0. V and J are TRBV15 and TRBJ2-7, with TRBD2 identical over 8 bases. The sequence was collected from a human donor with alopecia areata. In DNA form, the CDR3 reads TGTGCCACCAGCAGAGATGGTCTAGCGGGCGAGCAGTACTTC. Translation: CATSRDGLAGEQYF.